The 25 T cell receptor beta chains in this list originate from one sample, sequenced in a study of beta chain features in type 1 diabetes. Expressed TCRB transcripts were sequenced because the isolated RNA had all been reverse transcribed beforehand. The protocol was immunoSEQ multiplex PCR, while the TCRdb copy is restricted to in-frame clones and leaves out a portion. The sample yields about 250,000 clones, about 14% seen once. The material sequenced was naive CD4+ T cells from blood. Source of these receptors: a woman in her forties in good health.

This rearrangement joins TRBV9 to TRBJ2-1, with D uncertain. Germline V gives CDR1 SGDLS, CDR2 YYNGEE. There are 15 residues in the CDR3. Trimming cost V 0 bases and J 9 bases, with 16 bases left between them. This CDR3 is CASSVAPTDQAEQFF. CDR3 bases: TGTGCCAGCAGCGTAGCTCCTACCGATCAGGCTGAGCAGTTCTTC.

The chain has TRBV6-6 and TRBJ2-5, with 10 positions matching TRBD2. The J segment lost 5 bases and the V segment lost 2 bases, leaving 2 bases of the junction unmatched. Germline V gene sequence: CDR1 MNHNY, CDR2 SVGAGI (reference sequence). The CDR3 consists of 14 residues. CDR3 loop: CASSYTSGMETQYF. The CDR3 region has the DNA TGTGCCAGCAGTTACACTAGCGGGATGGAGACCCAGTACTTC.

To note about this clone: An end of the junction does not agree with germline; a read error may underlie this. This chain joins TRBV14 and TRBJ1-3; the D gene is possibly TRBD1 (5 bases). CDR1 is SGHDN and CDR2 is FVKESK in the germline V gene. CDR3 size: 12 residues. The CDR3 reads CASSDHLGGTIF. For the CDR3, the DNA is TGTGCCAGCAGCGATCACCTGGGGGGAACTATTTTT.

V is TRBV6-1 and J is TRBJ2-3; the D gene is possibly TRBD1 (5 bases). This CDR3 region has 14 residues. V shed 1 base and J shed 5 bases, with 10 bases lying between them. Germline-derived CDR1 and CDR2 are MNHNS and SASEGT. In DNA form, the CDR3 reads TGTGCCAGCAGTGAAGGCAGGGTTGGAGATACGCAGTATTTT. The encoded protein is CASSEGRVGDTQYF.

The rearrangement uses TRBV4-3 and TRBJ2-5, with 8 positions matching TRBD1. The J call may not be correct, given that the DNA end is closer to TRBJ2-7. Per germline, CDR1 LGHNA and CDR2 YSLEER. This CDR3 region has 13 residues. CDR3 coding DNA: TGCGCCAGCAGCCGGGGACAGGCCTACGAGCAGTACTTC. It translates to CASSRGQAYEQYF.

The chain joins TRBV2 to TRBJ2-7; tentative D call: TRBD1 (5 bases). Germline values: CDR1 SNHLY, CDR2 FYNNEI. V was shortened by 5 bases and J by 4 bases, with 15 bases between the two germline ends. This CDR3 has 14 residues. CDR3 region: CASSRQGISYEQYF. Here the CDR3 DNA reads TGTGCCAGCAGTCGGCAGGGAATTTCGTACGAGCAGTACTTC. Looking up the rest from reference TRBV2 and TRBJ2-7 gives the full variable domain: EPEVTQTPSHQVTQMGQEVILRCVPISNHLYFYWYRQILGQKVEFLVSFYNNEISEKSEIFDDQFSVERPDGSNFTLKIRSTKLEDSAMYFCASSRQGISYEQYFGPGTRLTVT.

The CDR3: CASREGQIYGYTF. In DNA form, the CDR3 reads TGTGCCAGCAGAGAGGGACAGATCTATGGCTACACCTTC. The rearrangement joins TRBV5-8 to TRBJ1-2; TRBD1 aligns across 7 bases. The CDR3 has 13 residues. After removal of 5 bases from V and 4 bases from J, the junction contained 5 bases not matched to a gene. In germline, CDR1 is SGHTS, CDR2 YDEGEE.

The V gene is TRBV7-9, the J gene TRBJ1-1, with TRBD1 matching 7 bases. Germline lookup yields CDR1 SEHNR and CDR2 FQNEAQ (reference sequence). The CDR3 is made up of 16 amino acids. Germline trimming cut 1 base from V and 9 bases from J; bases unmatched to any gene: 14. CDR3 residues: CASSLVAGGQLRKAFF. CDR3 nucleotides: TGTGCCAGCAGCTTAGTGGCGGGGGGACAGCTGCGGAAAGCTTTCTTT.

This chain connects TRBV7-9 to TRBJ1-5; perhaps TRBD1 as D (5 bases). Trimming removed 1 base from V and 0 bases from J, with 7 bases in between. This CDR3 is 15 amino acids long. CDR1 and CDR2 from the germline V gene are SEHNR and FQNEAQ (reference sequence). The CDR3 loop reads CASSLVGASNQPQHF. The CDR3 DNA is TGTGCCAGCAGCTTAGTAGGGGCTAGCAATCAGCCCCAGCATTTT.

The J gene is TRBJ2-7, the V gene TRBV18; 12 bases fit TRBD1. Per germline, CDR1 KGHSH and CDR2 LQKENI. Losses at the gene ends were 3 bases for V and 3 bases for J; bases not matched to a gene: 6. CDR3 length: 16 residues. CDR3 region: CASSPKGTGGSYEQYF. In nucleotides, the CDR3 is TGTGCCAGCTCACCTAAGGGGACAGGGGGCAGCTACGAGCAGTACTTC. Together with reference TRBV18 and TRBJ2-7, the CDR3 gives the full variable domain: NAGVMQNPRHLVRRRGQEARLRCSPMKGHSHVYWYRQLPEEGLKFMVYLQKENIIDESGMPKERFSAEFPKEGPSILRIQQVVRGDSAAYFCASSPKGTGGSYEQYFGPGTRLTVT.

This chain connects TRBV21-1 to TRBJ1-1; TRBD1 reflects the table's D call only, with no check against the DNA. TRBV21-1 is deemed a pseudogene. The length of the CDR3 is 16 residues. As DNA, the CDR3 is TGTGCCAGCAGCCTACACAGGGAACCCATGAACACTGAAGCTTTCTTT. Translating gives CASSLHREPMNTEAFF.

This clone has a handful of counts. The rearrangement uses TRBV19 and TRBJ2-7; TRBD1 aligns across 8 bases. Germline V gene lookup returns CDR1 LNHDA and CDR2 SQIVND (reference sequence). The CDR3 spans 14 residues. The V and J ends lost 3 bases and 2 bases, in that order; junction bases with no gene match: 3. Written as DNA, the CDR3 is TGTGCCAGTAGTATCCAGGGGGCTGCCTACGAGCAGTACTTC. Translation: CASSIQGAAYEQYF.

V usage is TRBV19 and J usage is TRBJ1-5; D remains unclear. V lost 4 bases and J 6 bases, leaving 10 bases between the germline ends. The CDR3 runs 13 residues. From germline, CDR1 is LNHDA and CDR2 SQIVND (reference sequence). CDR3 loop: CASSTPPGQPQHF. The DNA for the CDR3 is TGTGCCAGTAGTACACCCCCGGGTCAGCCCCAGCATTTT.

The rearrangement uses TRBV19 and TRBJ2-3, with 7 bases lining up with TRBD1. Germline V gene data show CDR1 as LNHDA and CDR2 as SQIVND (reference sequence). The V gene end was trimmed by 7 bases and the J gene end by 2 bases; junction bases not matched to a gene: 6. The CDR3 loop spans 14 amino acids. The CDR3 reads CASNEGQFTDTQYF. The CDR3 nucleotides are TGTGCCAGTAACGAGGGACAGTTCACAGATACGCAGTATTTT.

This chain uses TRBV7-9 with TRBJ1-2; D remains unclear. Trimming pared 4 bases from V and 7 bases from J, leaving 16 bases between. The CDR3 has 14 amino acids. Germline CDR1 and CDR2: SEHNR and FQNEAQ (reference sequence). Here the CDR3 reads CASSSGRQEAGYTF. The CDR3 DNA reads TGTGCCAGCAGCTCCGGAAGGCAAGAGGCTGGCTACACCTTC.

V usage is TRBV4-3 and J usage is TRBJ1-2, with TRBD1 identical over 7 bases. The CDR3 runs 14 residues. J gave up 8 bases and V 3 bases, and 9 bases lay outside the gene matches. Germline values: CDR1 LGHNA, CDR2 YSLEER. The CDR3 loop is CASSQDDRVGGYTF. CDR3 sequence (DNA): TGCGCCAGCAGCCAGGACGACAGGGTGGGAGGCTACACCTTC.

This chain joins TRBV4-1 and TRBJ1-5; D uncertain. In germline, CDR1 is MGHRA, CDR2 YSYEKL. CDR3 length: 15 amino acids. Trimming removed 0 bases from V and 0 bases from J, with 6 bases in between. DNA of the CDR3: TGCGCCAGCAGCCAAGAATACTATAGCAATCAGCCCCAGCATTTT. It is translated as CASSQEYYSNQPQHF.

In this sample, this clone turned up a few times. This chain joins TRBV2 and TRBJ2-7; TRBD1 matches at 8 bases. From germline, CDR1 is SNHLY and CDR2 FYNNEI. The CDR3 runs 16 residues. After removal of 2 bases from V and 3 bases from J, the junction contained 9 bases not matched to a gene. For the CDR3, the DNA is TGTGCCAGCAGTGAAATTCTCGGACAGGGTATCTACGAGCAGTACTTC. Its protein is CASSEILGQGIYEQYF.

CDR3 protein: CASSVLGTTETGELFF. As DNA, the CDR3 is TGCGCCAGCAGCGTACTTGGGACAACGGAAACCGGGGAGCTGTTTTTT. The gene calls are TRBV5-1 and TRBJ2-2; D is possibly TRBD1 (6 bases). CDR3 length equals 16 residues. Germline lookup yields CDR1 SGHRS and CDR2 YFSETQ. Trimming took off 4 bases at V and 5 bases at J, with 18 bases between the two ends.

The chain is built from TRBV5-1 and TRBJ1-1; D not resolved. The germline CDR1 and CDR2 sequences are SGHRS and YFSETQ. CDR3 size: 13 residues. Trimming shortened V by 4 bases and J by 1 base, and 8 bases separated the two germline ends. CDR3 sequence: CASSRTANTEAFF. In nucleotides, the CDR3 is TGCGCCAGCAGCCGTACAGCGAACACTGAAGCTTTCTTT.

The CDR3 loop reads CASSLGPDSGGVWFF. CDR3 bases: TGTGCCAGCAGCTTAGGGCCTGATAGCGGGGGGGTGTGGTTCTTC. The V gene is TRBV7-2, the J gene TRBJ2-1, with 11 bases that match TRBD2. CDR1 and CDR2 from the germline V gene are SGHTA and FQGNSA. Trimming removed 1 base from V and 15 bases from J; junction bases left unmatched: 11. The CDR3 consists of 15 residues. The full variable domain, with the rest looked up from reference TRBV7-2 and TRBJ2-1, is GAGVSQSPSNKVTEKGKDVELRCDPISGHTALYWYRQSLGQGLEFLIYFQGNSAPDKSGLPSDRFSAERTGGSVSTLTIQRTQQEDSAVYLCASSLGPDSGGVWFFGPGTRLTVL.

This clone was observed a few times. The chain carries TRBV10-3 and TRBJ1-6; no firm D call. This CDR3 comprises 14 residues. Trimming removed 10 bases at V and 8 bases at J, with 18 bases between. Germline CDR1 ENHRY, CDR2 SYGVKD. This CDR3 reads CATRWAREDSPLHF. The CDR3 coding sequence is TGTGCCACCAGGTGGGCCCGGGAAGATTCACCCCTCCACTTT.

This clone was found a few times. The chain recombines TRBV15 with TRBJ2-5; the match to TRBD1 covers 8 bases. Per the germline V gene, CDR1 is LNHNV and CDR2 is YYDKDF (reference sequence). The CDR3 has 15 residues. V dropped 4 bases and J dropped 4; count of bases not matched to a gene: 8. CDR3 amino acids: CATSTPPGGGETQYF. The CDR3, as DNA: TGTGCCACCAGCACTCCCCCAGGGGGCGGAGAGACCCAGTACTTC.

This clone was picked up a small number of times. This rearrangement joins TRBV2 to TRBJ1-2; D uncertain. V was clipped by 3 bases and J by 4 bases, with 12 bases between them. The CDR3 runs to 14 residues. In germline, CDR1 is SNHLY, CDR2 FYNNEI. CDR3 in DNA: TGTGCCAGCAGTGAGATGGAGGGTAGCTATGGCTACACCTTC. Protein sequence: CASSEMEGSYGYTF.

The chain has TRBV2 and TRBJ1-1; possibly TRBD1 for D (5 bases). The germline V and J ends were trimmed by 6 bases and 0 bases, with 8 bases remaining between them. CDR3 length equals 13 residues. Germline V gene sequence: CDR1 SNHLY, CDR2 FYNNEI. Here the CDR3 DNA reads TGTGCCAGCAGCCAAGGGGTGAACACTGAAGCTTTCTTT. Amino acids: CASSQGVNTEAFF.